These T cell receptor beta chains were read from a single sample in a study of cytomegalovirus exposure and HLA in healthy donors. Produced via immunoSEQ multiplex PCR; TCRdb's table is partial and in-frame only. The top ten hold approximately 2.1% of the sample, which has 110,000 to 150,000 clones, 55% to 85% seen once. The specimen sequenced was PBMCs. The receptors here all came from a man in his forties in good health and CMV-seronegative. Both conserved end residues are part of each CDR3. The order of the fields is clone size, J gene, V gene, D gene, CDR3 DNA, CDR3 protein. The D gene is left open where the match is weak. Expanded clones are given a class, and other clones once, few, many or no size at all.

>.|TRBJ1-5|TRBV6-1|TRBD1
TGTGCCAGCAGCGAGGGACAGGGGTTGAACCAGCCCCAGCATTTT
CASSEGQGLNQPQHF
>.|TRBJ1-4|TRBV19|.
TGTGCCAGTAGCGTAACAGGACCAACTAATGAAAAACTGTTTTTT
CASSVTGPTNEKLFF
>.|TRBJ2-7|TRBV6-6|.
TGTGCCAGCAGTTACATCTTGACAGGCGGAGCCTACGAGCAGTACTTC
CASSYILTGGAYEQYF
>.|TRBJ2-2|TRBV4-1|TRBD1
TGCGCCAGCAGCCAGACAGGGATTTGGCCCGGGGAGCTGTTTTTT
CASSQTGIWPGELFF
>few|TRBJ1-3|TRBV6-1|TRBD1
TGTGCCAGCAGTGTGGGACAGACCTCTGGAAACACCATATATTTT
CASSVGQTSGNTIYF
>.|TRBJ2-1|TRBV7-2|TRBD2
TGTGCCAGCAGCTTGGGAGCGGGGTACAATGAGCAGTTCTTC
CASSLGAGYNEQFF
>.|TRBJ1-1|TRBV2|.
TGTGCCAGCATCAGCAACCCTCGTGAGACAGCGAAATTCGGAGCTTTCTTT
CASISNPRETAKFGAFF
>.|TRBJ2-2|TRBV10-3|.
TGTGCCATCAGCCAGGACAGCCCGGGAAACACCGGGGAGCTGTTTTTT
CAISQDSPGNTGELFF
>.|TRBJ2-2|TRBV7-3|TRBD2
TGTGCCAGCAGGGACCCTAGCGGGGGGACCGGGGAGCTGTTTTTT
CASRDPSGGTGELFF
>.|TRBJ2-1|TRBV30|TRBD2
TGTGCCTGGAGTGTAAGGACTAGCGGTTTCTACAATGAGCAGTTCTTC
CAWSVRTSGFYNEQFF
>.|TRBJ1-4|TRBV20-1|.
TGCAGTGCGACAGTATCGTTTTTT
CSATVSFF
>.|TRBJ2-7|TRBV7-8|.
TGTGCCAGCAGCTTATCGTTTAATCACGAGCAGTACTTC
CASSLSFNHEQYF
>.|TRBJ1-1|TRBV6-5|.
TGTGCCAGCAGGGAGACCTGGGGAGACACTGAAGCTTTCTTT
CASRETWGDTEAFF
>.|TRBJ1-1|TRBV29-1|TRBD1
TGCAGCGTTACGGAAGACAGGGGCACTGAAGCTTTCTTT
CSVTEDRGTEAFF
>once|TRBJ2-5|TRBV6-5|.
TGTGCCAGCAGTTACTGGGAGGACCAAGAGACCCAGTACTTC
CASSYWEDQETQYF
>few|TRBJ2-3|TRBV6-5|.
TGTGCCAGCAGTTACTCCCAGGGTACAGATACGCAGTATTTT
CASSYSQGTDTQYF
>few|TRBJ1-1|TRBV5-4|TRBD1
TGTGCCAGCAGCCTGGGACAGGGGGGAAAAGACACTGAAGCTTTCTTT
CASSLGQGGKDTEAFF
>.|TRBJ2-7|TRBV10-3|.
TGTGCCATCGGGGGGTCCACCTACGAGCAGTACTTC
CAIGGSTYEQYF
>.|TRBJ2-3|TRBV7-6|TRBD2
TGTGCCAGCAGCTTTACTAGCGGGAGCACAGATACGCAGTATTTT
CASSFTSGSTDTQYF
>few|TRBJ2-5|TRBV11-2|TRBD1
TGTGCCAGCAGCTTAGATGGGACAGGTCAAGAGACCCAGTACTTC
CASSLDGTGQETQYF
>.|TRBJ2-5|TRBV13|.
TGTGCCAGCAGCTTGGGCGGGGGCGGACAAGAGACCCAGTACTTC
CASSLGGGGQETQYF
>.|TRBJ2-7|TRBV4-2|.
TGTGCCAGCAGCCTAAGCTTAAGCTACGAGCAGTACTTC
CASSLSLSYEQYF
>few|TRBJ1-3|TRBV10-1|.
TGCGCCAGCAGCCAGGGGAGCTCTGGAAACACCATATATTTT
CASSQGSSGNTIYF
>.|TRBJ2-2|TRBV2|.
TGTGCCAGCATCACGGGAGAAATCACCGGGGAGCTGTTTTTT
CASITGEITGELFF
>.|TRBJ1-2|TRBV19|.
TGTGCCAGTAGTATAACTGGTGATGGCTACACCTTC
CASSITGDGYTF
>.|TRBJ2-7|TRBV6-6|TRBD1
TGTGCCAGCAGTACATCAAGGACAGGGGAAACCTACGAGCAGTACTTC
CASSTSRTGETYEQYF
>.|TRBJ1-5|TRBV19|TRBD1
TGTGCCAGTAGGGGGACAGGGCGTTATAGCAATCAGCCCCAGCATTTT
CASRGTGRYSNQPQHF
>once|TRBJ2-1|TRBV6-5|TRBD2
TGTGCCAGCAGCCCCGGGGGGAATGAGCAGTTCTTC
CASSPGGNEQFF
>.|TRBJ2-1|TRBV7-2|TRBD2
TGTGCCAGCAGCTTAAATCCCCCTGGACTAGCGGGAAGGGGGAGTGAGCAGTTCTTC
CASSLNPPGLAGRGSEQFF
>.|TRBJ1-5|TRBV7-9|TRBD1
TGTGCCAGCAGCTTAGGGACAGGGGGCAATCAGCCCCAGCATTTT
CASSLGTGGNQPQHF
>.|TRBJ2-7|TRBV27|.
TGTGCCAGCAGTTTTGGGCTAACCTACGAGCAGTACTTC
CASSFGLTYEQYF
>.|TRBJ2-3|TRBV7-7|TRBD1
TGTGCCAGCAGCTTGGCCAGGGGGGATACGCAGTATTTT
CASSLARGDTQYF
>.|TRBJ1-2|TRBV28|TRBD1
TGTGCCAGCAGTTTAGGGGAACAGGGGCGCTATGGCTACACCTTC
CASSLGEQGRYGYTF
>.|TRBJ2-3|TRBV7-9|TRBD2
TGTGCCAGCAGCTCCAGGGTCACTAGCGGGGGGGCGACAGATACGCAGTATTTT
CASSSRVTSGGATDTQYF
>.|TRBJ2-1|TRBV19|.
TGTGCCAGTAGTAAACGCCCGACAGGTTCCTACAATGAGCAGTTCTTC
CASSKRPTGSYNEQFF
>.|TRBJ2-7|TRBV19|TRBD1
TGTGCCAGTAGTACCCTGGACAGGGGCCCCTACGAGCAGTACTTC
CASSTLDRGPYEQYF
>.|TRBJ2-3|TRBV5-4|TRBD2
TGTGCCAGCAGCCGACTAGCGGGAGGGTTAGATACGCAGTATTTT
CASSRLAGGLDTQYF
>.|TRBJ2-3|TRBV11-1|.
TGTGCCAGCAGTCACAGCACCCAAGCGGGAGATACGCAGTATTTT
CASSHSTQAGDTQYF
>.|TRBJ2-7|TRBV6-1|TRBD2
TGTGCCAGCAGTGAAGGGAGCGGGGGGGCTGGCGAGCAGTACTTC
CASSEGSGGAGEQYF
>.|TRBJ2-1|TRBV11-3|.
TGTGCCAGCAGCAGGGGGGGCTCCTACAATGAGCAGTTCTTC
CASSRGGSYNEQFF
>.|TRBJ2-7|TRBV7-9|TRBD1
TGTGCCAGCAGCCCCACGGGACAGGGGATCAGACAGTACTTC
CASSPTGQGIRQYF
>.|TRBJ2-7|TRBV7-8|.
TGTGCCAGCAGCTTACTGGCTTTACAAAACTACGAGCAGTACTTC
CASSLLALQNYEQYF
>.|TRBJ1-1|TRBV5-1|.
TGCGCCAGCAGCTTTGCAGGGTCGGCAGTCACTGAAGCTTTCTTT
CASSFAGSAVTEAFF
>.|TRBJ2-7|TRBV7-2|TRBD2
TGTGCCAGCAGCTTTGTAGCGGGAGGTAACTCCTACGAGCAGTACTTC
CASSFVAGGNSYEQYF
>.|TRBJ1-2|TRBV5-4|TRBD1
TGTGCCAGCAGGATGGGACAGGGGCATGGCTACACCTTC
CASRMGQGHGYTF
>.|TRBJ2-7|TRBV28|.
TGTGCCAGCAGTCCGCCCCTAATTTCCCCCTCCGAGCAGTACTTC
CASSPPLISPSEQYF
>.|TRBJ2-7|TRBV18|TRBD2
TGTGCCAGCTCCCCAGAGCGGGGGTTGGACGAGCAGTACTTC
CASSPERGLDEQYF
>.|TRBJ2-2|TRBV7-9|.
TGTGCCAGCAGCTTGGAGGGGGCGCTTACCGGGGAGCTGTTTTTT
CASSLEGALTGELFF